The clone carrying this TCR beta chain came up a few times. This sample is part of a study of OX40 agonist ivuxolimab in advanced cancers. About the research overall: Six ivuxolimab dose levels, 0.01 to 10 mg/kg, were given intravenously every 2 weeks. Past anti-PD-1, anti-PD-L1 or anti-CTLA-4 therapy was accepted, and 40% had received some.

Method: immunoSEQ multiplex PCR; TCRdb's copy keeps in-frame clones and lacks some. The profile shows 75,000 to 95,000 clones, approximately 90% of them singletons. This CDR3 has 11 residues. CDR1 is SEHNR, CDR2 FQNEAQ, per germline (reference sequence). Deletions cut 1 base from V and 8 bases from J, with 5 bases between. The receptor's source is an adult with an advanced solid tumor such as melanoma, head and neck, liver or kidney cancer. The chain carries TRBV7-9 and TRBJ1-1; D not resolved. The input for sequencing was CD4+ or CD8+ T cells sorted from blood, taken in a trial of the OX40 agonist ivuxolimab. CDR3 amino acids: CASSLVGEAFF. The CDR3 DNA follows: TGTGCCAGCAGCTTAGTCGGCGAAGCTTTCTTT.